This T cell receptor (beta chain) was recorded in a study of blood T cell repertoires in COVID-19. Study context: Researchers got acute and convalescent COVID-19 samples from the United States, Italy and Spain. T cells, B-cell-depleted T cells, or PBMCs supplied cDNA or gDNA.

This clone was seen more than once but under ten times. CDR1 is MNHEY, CDR2 SVGAGI, per germline. The CDR3 extends over 15 amino acids. J gave up 1 base and V 6 bases, and 1 base lay outside the gene matches. As processed by the authors: Estimates of nucleated cell counts were drawn from the amplification of reference gene primers. Clones were read by immunoSEQ multiplex PCR, and TCRdb kept only the in-frame ones, dropping some. Clonal size and the V and J genes are those of that table, whereas D and trimming came from the DNA. In the table there are about 120,000 clones, approximately 81% of which are singletons.

The specimen sequenced was peripheral blood. This TCR derives from an elderly woman with acute or convalescent COVID-19. This sequence joins TRBV6-5 and TRBJ2-3, with 13 bases aligning to TRBD2. This chain's CDR3 is CASSGTSGGTDTQYF. CDR3 in DNA: TGTGCCAGCAGCGGGACTAGCGGGGGCACAGATACGCAGTATTTT.